Listed below are T cell receptor beta chains from one sample, sequenced in a study of control samples from healthy donors and cancer patients. Assay used: immunoSEQ multiplex PCR; TCRdb lists only in-frame clones, some missing. The data show some 130,000 clones, with 92% seen just once and less than 7% held by the top ten. Sequencing used blood. The receptors shown here come from a man younger than 35 in good health. Each CDR3 is given with its conserved first and last residue.

v_gene: TRBV10-2
CDR3aa: CASRDGYEQYF

v_gene: TRBV5-1
CDR3aa: CASSSGTGGLEQYF

v_gene: TRBV5-5
CDR3aa: CASSFSSGANVLTF

v_gene: TRBV6-5
CDR3aa: CASSWASGAEAFF

v_gene: TRBV6-5
CDR3aa: CASSYPGAPLHF

v_gene: TRBV6-1
CDR3aa: CASSEYLNQPQHF

v_gene: TRBV7-6
CDR3aa: CASSPGPSGVGNQPQHF

v_gene: TRBV5-1
CDR3aa: CASSPRGAETQYF

v_gene: TRBV7-9
CDR3aa: CASSLLGETQYF

v_gene: TRBV7-9
CDR3aa: CASSLSNQGNYGYTF

v_gene: TRBV2
CDR3aa: CASSQGNPGTDTQYF

v_gene: TRBV10-3
CDR3aa: CANSDRGLGEQYF

v_gene: TRBV9
CDR3aa: CASSGTGGPTEKLFF

v_gene: TRBV5-1
CDR3aa: CASSLGDTQYF

v_gene: TRBV5-4
CDR3aa: CASSTNYRDEQFF

v_gene: TRBV30
CDR3aa: CAWSGTSRETQYF

v_gene: TRBV20-1
CDR3aa: CSARVGNEQFF

v_gene: TRBV9
CDR3aa: CASALVSGGARLGDTQYF

v_gene: TRBV24-1
CDR3aa: CATSDFEPFRVSGGYTF

v_gene: TRBV6-5
CDR3aa: CASSFSGDTGELFF

v_gene: TRBV7-7
CDR3aa: CASSSAERTGELFF

v_gene: TRBV25-1
CDR3aa: CASSGGQLLSDTQYF

v_gene: TRBV11-2
CDR3aa: CASSLFPRGTGGVWRELFF

v_gene: TRBV6-5
CDR3aa: CASSMTGLRWYEQYF

v_gene: TRBV7-2
CDR3aa: CASSHPRASGASYEQYF

v_gene: TRBV18
CDR3aa: CASSPRSVGGSEQFF

v_gene: TRBV9
CDR3aa: CASSPRTGVLNYGYTF

v_gene: TRBV7-6
CDR3aa: CASSPRVSGGITGELFF

v_gene: TRBV12-3/TRBV12-4
CDR3aa: CASTQTTDTQYF

v_gene: TRBV2
CDR3aa: CASSDLGLASGTGELFF

v_gene: TRBV7-9
CDR3aa: CASSPTHNEQFF

v_gene: TRBV7-9
CDR3aa: CASSFIGSTDTQYF

v_gene: TRBV5-1
CDR3aa: CASSFDVGATNEKLFF

v_gene: TRBV4-1
CDR3aa: CASSPRPYKNTEAFF

v_gene: TRBV14
CDR3aa: CASSRGLGNTIYF

v_gene: TRBV9
CDR3aa: CASSVDVGELFF

v_gene: TRBV11-2
CDR3aa: CASSFWAGQPEAFF

v_gene: TRBV10-2
CDR3aa: CASGISRNTEAFF

v_gene: TRBV5-6
CDR3aa: CASSSLTSGGPRWTGELFF

v_gene: TRBV30
CDR3aa: CAWSVIQGLYGYTF

v_gene: TRBV2
CDR3aa: CASSPSGTSVTGELFF

v_gene: TRBV23-1
CDR3aa: CASTKIFLVNQPQHF

v_gene: TRBV5-6
CDR3aa: CASSQSGNEKLFF

v_gene: TRBV6-5
CDR3aa: CASSRDGPSNQPQHF

v_gene: TRBV11-2
CDR3aa: CASSLAGRAKNGYTF

v_gene: TRBV2
CDR3aa: CASSDAAEYGYTF

v_gene: TRBV2
CDR3aa: CASSRRLIPEAFF

v_gene: TRBV19
CDR3aa: CASSGQGANEQFF

v_gene: TRBV18
CDR3aa: CASSPRGLEDSPLHF

v_gene: TRBV25-1
CDR3aa: CASSESWGQETQYF

v_gene: TRBV4-1
CDR3aa: CASSHLAGPTYNEQFF

v_gene: TRBV5-1
CDR3aa: CASSLGSPRWGHTDTQYF

v_gene: TRBV19
CDR3aa: CASSSGATGAKNIQYF

v_gene: TRBV6-1
CDR3aa: CASSEQQGSQETQYF